Shown below are 10 T cell receptor beta chains from a single sample sequenced in a study of blood T cells in healthy people across ages. A second 7 to 11 cycle PCR used barcoded and J-beta primers. TCRdb redid the calling of the 5' RACE reads with MiXCR, one entry per CDR3 protein. This table has about 1,600,000 distinct CDR3 sequences, roughly 40% appearing once. The specimen was blood. These receptors were collected from a young woman in good health.

This clonotype has only a few counts. The gene calls are TRBV11-2 and TRBJ2-1; D remains ambiguous. Germline CDR1 SGHAT, CDR2 FQNNGV. V was shortened by 0 bases and J by 3 bases, with 9 bases between the two germline ends. This CDR3 spans 15 amino acids. CDR3 region: CASSLDGQIYNEQFF. The CDR3 DNA reads TGTGCCAGCAGCTTAGACGGTCAGATCTACAATGAGCAGTTCTTC. The full variable domain, with the rest looked up from reference TRBV11-2 and TRBJ2-1, is EAGVAQSPRYKIIEKRQSVAFWCNPISGHATLYWYQQILGQGPKLLIQFQNNGVVDDSQLPKDRFSAERLKGVDSTLKIQPAKLEDSAVYLCASSLDGQIYNEQFFGPGTRLTVL.

This clonotype turned up a few times. V gene TRBV3-1 combines with J gene TRBJ2-1; 16 bases map to TRBD2. Germline trimming cut 6 bases from V and 10 bases from J; bases unmatched to any gene: 15. Germline CDR1 and CDR2: LGHDT and YNNKEL (reference sequence). The CDR3 covers 18 residues. CDR3 sequence reads: CASRSQPPGLAGGHEQFF. For the CDR3, the DNA is TGTGCCAGCAGGTCTCAACCCCCGGGACTAGCGGGAGGGCACGAGCAGTTCTTC.

This clonotype turned up a few times. The chain uses TRBV14 and TRBJ1-1, with D unresolved. Germline CDR1 reads SGHDN; CDR2 reads FVKESK. The CDR3 is made up of 15 amino acids. Between the trimmed V and J ends, which lost 4 bases and 7 bases, there was a span of 19 bases. The CDR3 reads CASSRITSVWNEAFF. As DNA, the CDR3 is TGTGCCAGCAGCCGAATCACGTCCGTTTGGAATGAAGCTTTCTTT.

The genes are TRBV20-1 and TRBJ2-5; perhaps TRBD2 as D (5 bases). V lost 4 bases, J lost 11 bases, and 17 bases lay in between. Germline V CDR1 and CDR2: DFQATT, SNEGSKA (reference sequence). This CDR3 comprises 12 residues. The CDR3 DNA reads TGCAGTGCTACCCCCGGGGTAAATGAGCAGTACTTC. Translating gives CSATPGVNEQYF.

The chain joins TRBV7-3 to TRBJ2-3; 8 bases line up with TRBD1. With V trimmed by 3 bases and J by 4 bases, 9 bases remained unmatched. Germline CDR1 reads SGHTA; CDR2 reads FQGTGA. The CDR3 has 16 residues. The CDR3: CASSFQTGVSADTQYF. DNA for the CDR3: TGTGCCAGCAGCTTCCAGACAGGGGTTAGCGCAGATACGCAGTATTTT.

The CDR3 loop is CASSWTVSSGANVLTF. In DNA, the CDR3 is TGTGCCAGCAGTTGGACAGTCAGCTCTGGGGCCAACGTCCTGACTTTC. The chain employs TRBV6-6 and TRBJ2-6, with a weak D call TRBD1 (6 bases). The germline V gene encodes CDR1 MNHNY and CDR2 SVGAGI (reference sequence). Trimming left V 4 bases short and J 0 bases short, with 10 bases between. This CDR3 region has 16 residues.

The chain has TRBV29-1 and TRBJ2-2; D may be TRBD2 (6 bases). The germline V gene encodes CDR1 SQVTM and CDR2 ANQGSEA. This CDR3 is 16 amino acids long. Trimming cost V 0 bases and J 2 bases, with 13 bases left between them. The DNA for the CDR3 is TGCAGCGTTGAAGACAGGGCGGGACCTAACACCGGGGAGCTGTTTTTT. Residues: CSVEDRAGPNTGELFF.

This clonotype has more than one count but fewer than ten. The chain combines TRBV21-1 with TRBJ2-1. TRBV21-1 is an annotated pseudogene. The CDR3 length is 13 residues. The CDR3 DNA reads as TGTGCCAGCAGCAACATCCGTTATAATGAGCAGTTCTTC. It is translated as CASSNIRYNEQFF.

This clonotype has a handful of counts. This chain joins TRBV7-2 and TRBJ1-5; perhaps TRBD1 as D (5 bases). V lost 1 base to trimming and J lost 3 bases, with 13 bases between them. CDR1 is SGHTA, CDR2 FQGNSA, per germline. The CDR3 extends over 16 amino acids. CDR3 sequence reads: CASSLVGGAVNQPQHF. CDR3 bases: TGTGCCAGCAGCTTAGTGGGGGGAGCGGTCAATCAGCCCCAGCATTTT.

V is TRBV4-1 and J is TRBJ2-7, with D perhaps TRBD2 (6 bases). The CDR3 covers 16 residues. Per the germline V gene, CDR1 is MGHRA and CDR2 is YSYEKL. V was trimmed by 2 bases and J by 4 bases, leaving 18 bases between them. CDR3 sequence reads: CASSQYRGGVSYEQYF. The CDR3 DNA reads TGCGCCAGCAGCCAATATCGGGGCGGGGTAAGTTACGAGCAGTACTTC.